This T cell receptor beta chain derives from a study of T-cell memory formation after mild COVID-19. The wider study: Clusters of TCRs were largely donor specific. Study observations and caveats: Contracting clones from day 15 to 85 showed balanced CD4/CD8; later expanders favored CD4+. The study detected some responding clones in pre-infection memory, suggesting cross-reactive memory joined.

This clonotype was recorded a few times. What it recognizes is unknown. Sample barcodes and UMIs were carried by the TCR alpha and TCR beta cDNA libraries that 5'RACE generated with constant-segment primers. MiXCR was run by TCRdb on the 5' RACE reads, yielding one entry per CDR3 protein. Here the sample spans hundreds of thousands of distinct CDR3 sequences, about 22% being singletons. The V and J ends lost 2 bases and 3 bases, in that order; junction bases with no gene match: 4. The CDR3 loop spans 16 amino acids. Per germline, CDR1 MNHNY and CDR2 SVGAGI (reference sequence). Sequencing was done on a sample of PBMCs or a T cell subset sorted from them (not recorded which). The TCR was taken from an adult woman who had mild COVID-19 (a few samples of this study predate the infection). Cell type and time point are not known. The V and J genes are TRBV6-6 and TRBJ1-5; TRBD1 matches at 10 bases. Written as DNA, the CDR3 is TGTGCCAGCAGTTACCCGGGACAGGGGATCAATCAGCCCCAGCATTTT. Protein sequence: CASSYPGQGINQPQHF.